The 5 T cell receptor beta chains given below trace back to one sample, sequenced in a study of T cells in localized non-small cell lung cancer. Sequencing was performed with immunoSEQ multiplex PCR; in TCRdb, only in-frame clones are kept and a portion is missing. The table has 35,000 or so clones, around 88% seen once. This material consisted of peripheral blood, taken before any cancer treatment. All receptors derive from a woman aged 35-75 years with stage I lung adenocarcinoma.

The chain carries TRBV9 and TRBJ1-3; D is uncertain. The CDR3 runs 14 residues. The germline gives CDR1 SGDLS, CDR2 YYNGEE. The V and J ends lost 0 bases and 4 bases respectively, with 8 bases between them. This CDR3 is CASSVGLGGNTIYF. The CDR3 nucleotides are TGTGCCAGCAGCGTAGGTTTGGGGGGAAACACCATATATTTT.

The chain joins TRBV28 to TRBJ1-6, with 9 bases fitting TRBD1. Per the germline V gene, CDR1 is MDHEN and CDR2 is SYDVKM. The CDR3 contains 15 residues. J gave up 10 bases and V 2 bases, and 6 bases lay outside the gene matches. For the CDR3, the DNA is TGTGCCAGCAGTTTAGGACAGGGGTATCGGTCACCCCTCCACTTT. Amino acid sequence: CASSLGQGYRSPLHF. The whole variable domain, remainder taken from reference TRBV28 and TRBJ1-6, is DVKVTQSSRYLVKRTGEKVFLECVQDMDHENMFWYRQDPGLGLRLIYFSYDVKMKEKGDIPEGYSVSREKKERFSLILESASTNQTSMYLCASSLGQGYRSPLHFGNGTRLTVT.

The J gene is TRBJ1-2, the V gene TRBV29-1, with D unclear. CDR3 length: 13 residues. V lost 7 bases to trimming and J lost 0 bases, with 12 bases between them. Per germline, CDR1 SQVTM and CDR2 ANQGSEA. CDR3 sequence reads: CSALSRANYGYTF. The CDR3 DNA is TGCAGCGCCCTTTCCCGAGCTAACTATGGCTACACCTTC.

This clone was seen once. V gene TRBV5-8 combines with J gene TRBJ1-4; perhaps TRBD1 as D (6 bases). The CDR3 has 15 residues. V lost 2 bases to trimming and J lost 2 bases, with 10 bases between them. CDR1 and CDR2 (germline): SGHTS, YDEGEE. The CDR3 coding sequence is TGTGCCAGCAGCTTCGGGGGGGCGACTAATGAAAAACTGTTTTTT. Its protein product is CASSFGGATNEKLFF. The complete variable domain, with remaining parts taken from reference TRBV5-8 and TRBJ1-4, reads EAGVTQSPTHLIKTRGQQATLRCSPISGHTSVYWYQQALGLGLQFLLWYDEGEERNRGNFPPRFSGRQFPNYSSELNVNALELEDSALYLCASSFGGATNEKLFFGSGTQLSVL.

The chain joins TRBV2 to TRBJ2-1; D assignment may be TRBD1 or TRBD2 (6 bases each). The CDR3 has 17 residues. V was pared by 6 bases and J by 2 bases, with 20 bases between. Germline-derived CDR1 and CDR2 are SNHLY and FYNNEI. The CDR3 here is CASRAFQGGLTYNEQFF. The CDR3 DNA reads as TGTGCCAGCAGGGCTTTCCAAGGGGGGCTCACCTACAATGAGCAGTTCTTC. Complete variable domain (other parts from reference TRBV2 and TRBJ2-1): EPEVTQTPSHQVTQMGQEVILRCVPISNHLYFYWYRQILGQKVEFLVSFYNNEISEKSEIFDDQFSVERPDGSNFTLKIRSTKLEDSAMYFCASRAFQGGLTYNEQFFGPGTRLTVL.